These 14 T cell receptor beta chains were all obtained from the same sample, sequenced in a study of early T cells in non-severe SARS-CoV-2 infection (dated by TCRdb to the early 2020s). The library was built by means of 5' RACE. The sequencer was a NextSeq 500. The public reads were reanalyzed by TCRdb: fastp trimming at Q25, MiXCR alignment, in-frame beta chains only. Entries are consolidated by CDR3 protein sequence, retaining the most common genes and DNA. This sample comprises 75,000 to 100,000 distinct CDR3 sequences, 16% of them detected only once. Clones ranked in the top ten supply roughly 1.3% of the sample. The source material was whole blood. The source of these receptors is an adult who was a healthcare worker with PCR-confirmed SARS-CoV-2 infection or an uninfected control (not recorded which).

The V and J genes are TRBV5-1 and TRBJ1-2; D is uncertain. Germline V gene sequence: CDR1 SGHRS, CDR2 YFSETQ. Trimming left V 2 bases short and J 2 bases short, with 16 bases between. The CDR3 has 16 amino acids. DNA of the CDR3: TGCGCCAGCAGCTTTGGGGAAACCGCCGGGAACTATGGCTACACCTTC. Residues: CASSFGETAGNYGYTF. The full variable domain, its missing parts supplied by reference TRBV5-1 and TRBJ1-2, is KAGVTQTPRYLIKTRGQQVTLSCSPISGHRSVSWYQQTPGQGLQFLFEYFSETQRNKGNFPGRFSGRQFSNSRSEMNVSTLELGDSALYLCASSFGETAGNYGYTFGSGTRLTVV.

The chain joins TRBV6-2 or TRBV6-3 to TRBJ2-3; TRBD2 might be the D (5 bases). V was cut by 6 bases and J by 9 bases, with 13 bases left in between. This CDR3 contains 12 residues. Germline CDR1 MNHEY, CDR2 SVGEGT. CDR3 coding DNA: TGTGCCAGCAGGAACAGCCCGGGGACGCAGTATTTT. Its translation is CASRNSPGTQYF.

The CDR3 DNA is TGTGCCAGCAGCCCCGAGACTAGCGGGGTCAACTACGAGCAGTACTTC. Its protein product is CASSPETSGVNYEQYF. V and J are TRBV7-9 and TRBJ2-7; TRBD2 matches at 11 bases. CDR3 length equals 16 residues. After removal of 5 bases from V and 3 bases from J, the junction contained 9 bases not matched to a gene. From germline, CDR1 is SEHNR and CDR2 FQNEAQ (reference sequence).

This clonotype was recorded a few times. The chain recombines TRBV5-4 with TRBJ2-5; TRBD1 matches 10 bases. CDR1 and CDR2 (germline): SGHNT, YYREEE (reference sequence). Unmatched junction bases numbered 15, after V lost 5 bases and J lost 5 bases. The CDR3 is made up of 17 amino acids. The CDR3 sequence is CASSPTPRQGAGETQYF. In nucleotides, the CDR3 is TGTGCCAGCAGTCCCACCCCGAGACAGGGGGCAGGGGAGACCCAGTACTTC.

The V gene is TRBV6-5, the J gene TRBJ1-1, with D perhaps matching TRBD1 (5 bases). The CDR3 runs to 13 residues. The germline V gene encodes CDR1 MNHEY and CDR2 SVGAGI. V shed 6 bases and J shed 5 bases, with 13 bases lying between them. The CDR3 DNA reads TGTGCCAGCAGAGCAGGGTATAATACTGAAGCTTTCTTT. Its translation: CASRAGYNTEAFF.

The table lists this clonotype with a count of one. Germline and junction disagree at one end, which may indicate a read error. The J gene is TRBJ2-1, the V gene TRBV29-1, with 8 bases identical to TRBD1. The CDR3 has 16 amino acids. Germline-derived CDR1 and CDR2 are SQVTM and ANQGSEA. CDR3 sequence reads: CSVEDRRGQAYNERFF. CDR3 nucleotides: TGCAGCGTTGAAGATCGAAGGGGACAGGCCTACAATGAGCGGTTCTTC.

This clonotype was recorded a few times. The chain is built from TRBV7-9 and TRBJ2-7; 12 bases line up with TRBD1. Per germline, CDR1 SEHNR and CDR2 FQNEAQ (reference sequence). The V segment lost 8 bases and the J segment 5 bases; nucleotides outside the gene matches: 10. The CDR3 consists of 15 residues. Here the CDR3 DNA reads TGTGCCAGCGGACGAGCGGGGACAGGGGGCCACGAGCAGTACTTC. Its protein product is CASGRAGTGGHEQYF.

This clonotype was counted only a few times. The chain is built from TRBV15 and TRBJ2-7, with D tentatively TRBD1 (6 bases). With 3 bases removed from V and 5 bases from J, the gap between germline ends came to 11 bases. This CDR3 comprises 13 residues. CDR1 is LNHNV and CDR2 is YYDKDF in the germline V gene (reference sequence). CDR3 amino acids: CATSRDRVHEQYF. CDR3 coding DNA: TGTGCCACCAGCAGGGACAGAGTACACGAGCAGTACTTC.

This clonotype has a count of ten or more. This chain joins TRBV2 and TRBJ2-5; D possibly corresponds to TRBD2 (5 bases). V was pared by 8 bases and J by 4 bases, with 17 bases between. There are 14 residues in the CDR3. The germline CDR1 and CDR2 sequences are SNHLY and FYNNEI. CDR3 sequence (DNA): TGTGCCAGCCTTTCTAACCGGGGAACAGAGACCCAGTACTTC. Residues: CASLSNRGTETQYF.

This clonotype appeared a few times. The gene calls are TRBV18 and TRBJ2-1; tentatively, D is TRBD1 (5 bases). There are 13 residues in the CDR3. Germline V gives CDR1 KGHSH, CDR2 LQKENI. The V end was cut by 6 bases, the J end by 5 bases, with 11 bases between. The CDR3 here is CASSTGLDNEQFF. The CDR3 nucleotides are TGTGCCAGCTCTACAGGATTGGACAATGAGCAGTTCTTC.

The table lists this clonotype with a few counts. This CDR3 is CSAASRAPEAFF. The CDR3 nucleotides read TGCAGTGCCGCCAGCAGGGCACCTGAAGCTTTCTTT. The chain has TRBV20-1 and TRBJ1-1; a weak D match, TRBD1 (5 bases). This CDR3 has 12 amino acids. Trimming left V 6 bases short and J 6 bases short, with 14 bases between. From germline, CDR1 is DFQATT and CDR2 SNEGSKA (reference sequence).

V gene TRBV28 combines with J gene TRBJ1-2; D not certain. The CDR3 consists of 16 residues. Germline CDR1 is MDHEN and CDR2 is SYDVKM. The V end lost 6 bases, the J end lost 3 bases, and 20 bases lay between the germline ends. CDR3 amino acids: CASRAGLGISDYGYTF. DNA of the CDR3: TGTGCCAGCAGAGCCGGTTTGGGAATTAGTGACTATGGCTACACCTTC.

The genes are TRBV12-3 or TRBV12-4 and TRBJ2-7; 7 positions agree with TRBD1. V lost 5 bases, J lost 2 bases, and 9 bases stayed unmatched. The CDR3 covers 15 residues. The CDR3 here is CASSSSGTDAYEQYF. The CDR3 DNA reads TGTGCCAGCAGTAGTTCCGGGACAGATGCCTACGAGCAGTACTTC.

This chain joins TRBV27 and TRBJ2-1; D call uncertain. The CDR3 is made up of 11 amino acids. Germline V gene lookup returns CDR1 MNHEY and CDR2 SMNVEV (reference sequence). V lost 10 bases, J lost 6 bases, and 10 bases lay in between. Written as DNA, the CDR3 is TGTGCCACATCCTGGGGCAATGAGCAGTTCTTC. Amino acids: CATSWGNEQFF.